The clone carrying this T cell receptor beta chain has a handful of counts. After removal of 1 base from V and 2 bases from J, the junction contained 0 bases not matched to a gene. The germline gives CDR1 LNHNV, CDR2 YYDKDF (reference sequence). This CDR3 region has 15 residues. The data were taken from a study of identical twins. TCRdb re-called the 5' RACE reads with MiXCR, one entry per CDR3 protein. Of hundreds of thousands of distinct CDR3 sequences listed, around 6.1% are singletons. The rearrangement joins TRBV15 to TRBJ2-1; TRBD2 matches 9 bases. Sequencing was performed on naive T cells sorted from blood. This TCR was sampled from a man in his late teens or twenties in good health. The CDR3 bases are TGTGCCACCAGCAGAGCTAGCGGGGCCTACAATGAGCAGTTCTTC. Residues: CATSRASGAYNEQFF. The variable domain in full, with the rest retrieved from reference TRBV15 and TRBJ2-1, is DAMVIQNPRYQVTQFGKPVTLSCSQTLNHNVMYWYQQKSSQAPKLLFHYYDKDFNNEADTPDNFQSRRPNTSFCFLDIRSPGLGDTAMYLCATSRASGAYNEQFFGPGTRLTVL.